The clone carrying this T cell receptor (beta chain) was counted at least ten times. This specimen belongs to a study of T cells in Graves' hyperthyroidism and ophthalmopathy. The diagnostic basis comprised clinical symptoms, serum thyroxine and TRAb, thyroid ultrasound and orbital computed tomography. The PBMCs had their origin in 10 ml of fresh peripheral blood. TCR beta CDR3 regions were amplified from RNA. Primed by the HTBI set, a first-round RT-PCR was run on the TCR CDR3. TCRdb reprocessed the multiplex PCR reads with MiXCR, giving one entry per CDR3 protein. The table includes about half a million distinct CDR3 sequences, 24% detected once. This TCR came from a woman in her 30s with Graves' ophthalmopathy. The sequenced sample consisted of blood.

The CDR3 nucleotides are TGTGCCAGTAAGGACAGGGGCAATCAGCCCCAGCATTTT. Protein product: CASKDRGNQPQHF. This rearrangement joins TRBV2 to TRBJ1-5; 8 bases align to TRBD1. The length of the CDR3 is 13 residues. The V gene end was trimmed by 9 bases and the J gene end by 2 bases; junction bases not matched to a gene: 3. The V gene's germline CDR1 is SNHLY and CDR2 FYNNEI.